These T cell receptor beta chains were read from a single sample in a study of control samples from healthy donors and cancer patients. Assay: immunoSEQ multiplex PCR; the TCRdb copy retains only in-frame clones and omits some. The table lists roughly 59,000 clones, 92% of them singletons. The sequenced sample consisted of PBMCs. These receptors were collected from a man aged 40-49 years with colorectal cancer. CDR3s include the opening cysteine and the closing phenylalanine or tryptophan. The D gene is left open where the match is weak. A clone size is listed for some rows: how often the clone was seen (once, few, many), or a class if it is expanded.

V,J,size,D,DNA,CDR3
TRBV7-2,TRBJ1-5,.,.,TGTGCCAGCAGCTTAGTGGGGGGGGCTCTCAATCAGCCCCAGCATTTT,CASSLVGGALNQPQHF
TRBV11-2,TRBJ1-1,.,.,TGTGCCAGCAGATCCCCCTCTGGTACTGAAGCTTTCTTT,CASRSPSGTEAFF
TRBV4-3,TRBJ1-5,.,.,TGCGCCAGCAGCCAAGATTGGAATCAGCCCCAGCATTTT,CASSQDWNQPQHF
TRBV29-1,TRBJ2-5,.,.,TGCAGCGTTTCTCCTGGGGGGGGGCGATCCCAAGAGACCCAGTACTTC,CSVSPGGGRSQETQYF
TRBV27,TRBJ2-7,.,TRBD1,TGTGCCAGCAGTTTAAAGGGACAGGGTTACGAGCAGTACTTC,CASSLKGQGYEQYF
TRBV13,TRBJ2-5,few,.,TGTGCCAGCAGCTTAGAAAGACAGTTTAGACAAGAGACCCAGTACTTC,CASSLERQFRQETQYF
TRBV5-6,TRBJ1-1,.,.,TGTGCCAGCGGAAAAGTGGGGAAACCGGGCACTGAAGCTTTCTTT,CASGKVGKPGTEAFF
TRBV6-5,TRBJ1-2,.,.,TGTGCCAGCCGGGGTGGAGCAAAGGGCTACACCTTC,CASRGGAKGYTF
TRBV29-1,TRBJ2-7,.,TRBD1,TGCAGCGTTGGACAGGGGGCCCACGAGCAGTACTTC,CSVGQGAHEQYF
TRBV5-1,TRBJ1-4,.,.,TGCGCCAGCAGTAGGAGCCCAACTAATGAAAAACTGTTTTTT,CASSRSPTNEKLFF
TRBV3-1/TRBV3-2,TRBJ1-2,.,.,TGTGCCAGCAGCCAAAGCGCCCCTGGGTATGGCTACACCTTC,CASSQSAPGYGYTF
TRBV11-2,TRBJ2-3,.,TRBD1,TGTGCCAGCAGTCGGACAGGGCTCAACACAGATACGCAGTATTTT,CASSRTGLNTDTQYF
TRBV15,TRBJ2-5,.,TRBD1,TGTGCCACCAGCAGAGGGGACAGGGCCCAAGAGACCCAGTACTTC,CATSRGDRAQETQYF